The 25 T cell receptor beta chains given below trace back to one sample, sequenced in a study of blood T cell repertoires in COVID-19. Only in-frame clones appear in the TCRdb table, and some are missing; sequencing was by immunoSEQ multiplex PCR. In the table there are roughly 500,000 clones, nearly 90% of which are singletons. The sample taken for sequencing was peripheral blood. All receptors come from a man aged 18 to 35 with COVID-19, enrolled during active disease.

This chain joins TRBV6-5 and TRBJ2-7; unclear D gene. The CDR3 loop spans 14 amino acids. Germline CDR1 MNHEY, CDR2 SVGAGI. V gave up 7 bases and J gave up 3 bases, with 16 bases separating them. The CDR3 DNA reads TGTGCCAGCAAAATTTCGGTTGCGAGCTACGAGCAGTACTTC. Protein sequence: CASKISVASYEQYF.

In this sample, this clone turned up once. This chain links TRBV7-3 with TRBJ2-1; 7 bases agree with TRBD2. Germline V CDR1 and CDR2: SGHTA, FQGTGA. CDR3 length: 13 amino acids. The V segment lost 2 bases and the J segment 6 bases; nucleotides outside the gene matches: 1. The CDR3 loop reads CASSLSSGNEQFF. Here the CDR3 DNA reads TGTGCCAGCAGCTTATCTAGCGGCAATGAGCAGTTCTTC.

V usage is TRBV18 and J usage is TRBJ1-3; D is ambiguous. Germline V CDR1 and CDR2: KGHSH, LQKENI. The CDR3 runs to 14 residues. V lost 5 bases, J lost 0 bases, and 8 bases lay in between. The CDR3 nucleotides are TGTGCCAGCTCAGTAGGACTCTCTGGAAACACCATATATTTT. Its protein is CASSVGLSGNTIYF.

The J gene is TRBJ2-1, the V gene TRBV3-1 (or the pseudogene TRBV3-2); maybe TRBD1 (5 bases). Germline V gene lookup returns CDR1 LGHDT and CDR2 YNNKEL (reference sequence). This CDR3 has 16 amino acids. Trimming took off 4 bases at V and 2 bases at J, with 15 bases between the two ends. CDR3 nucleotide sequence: TGTGCCAGCAGCCTGACAGCCGATCTAACCTACAATGAGCAGTTCTTC. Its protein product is CASSLTADLTYNEQFF.

The CDR3 coding sequence is TGTGCCAGCAAAGGGTGGGGGGGCGAGCAGTACTTC. It yields the protein CASKGWGGEQYF. The chain joins TRBV6-5 to TRBJ2-7; 7 positions match TRBD2. CDR1 and CDR2 (germline): MNHEY, SVGAGI. The CDR3 sequence is 12 residues long. The ends lost 7 bases at V and 6 bases at J; junction bases unmatched: 6.

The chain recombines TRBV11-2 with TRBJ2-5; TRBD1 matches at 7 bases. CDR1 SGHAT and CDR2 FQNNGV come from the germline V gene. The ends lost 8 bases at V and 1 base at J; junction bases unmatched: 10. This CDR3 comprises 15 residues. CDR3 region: CASGSTGPPQETQYF. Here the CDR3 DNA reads TGTGCCAGCGGATCGACAGGGCCCCCCCAAGAGACCCAGTACTTC.

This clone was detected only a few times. CDR3 DNA sequence: TGTGCCAGCAGCTTGGGCGGGGCTAGCAATCAGCCCCAGCATTTT. Translating gives CASSLGGASNQPQHF. V is TRBV5-8 and J is TRBJ1-5, with D perhaps TRBD1 (5 bases). Germline CDR1 SGHTS, CDR2 YDEGEE. CDR3 size: 15 residues. Trimming took off 0 bases at V and 0 bases at J, with 7 bases between the two ends. Complete variable domain (other parts from reference TRBV5-8 and TRBJ1-5): EAGVTQSPTHLIKTRGQQATLRCSPISGHTSVYWYQQALGLGLQFLLWYDEGEERNRGNFPPRFSGRQFPNYSSELNVNALELEDSALYLCASSLGGASNQPQHFGDGTRLSIL.

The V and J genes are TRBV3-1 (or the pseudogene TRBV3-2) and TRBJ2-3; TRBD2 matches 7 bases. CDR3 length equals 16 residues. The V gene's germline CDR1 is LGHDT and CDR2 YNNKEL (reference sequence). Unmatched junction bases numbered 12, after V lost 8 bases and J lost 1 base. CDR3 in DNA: TGTGCCAGCGGGGGGGATCCCAGCGGGGGCACAGATACGCAGTATTTT. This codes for CASGGDPSGGTDTQYF.

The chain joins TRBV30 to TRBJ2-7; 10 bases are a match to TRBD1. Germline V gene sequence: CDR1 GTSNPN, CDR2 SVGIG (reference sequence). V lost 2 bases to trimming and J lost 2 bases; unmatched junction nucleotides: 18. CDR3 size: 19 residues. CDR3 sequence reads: CAWSNRNPTRDRGPYEQYF. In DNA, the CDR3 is TGTGCCTGGAGTAACCGAAACCCCACCCGGGACAGGGGCCCCTACGAGCAGTACTTC.

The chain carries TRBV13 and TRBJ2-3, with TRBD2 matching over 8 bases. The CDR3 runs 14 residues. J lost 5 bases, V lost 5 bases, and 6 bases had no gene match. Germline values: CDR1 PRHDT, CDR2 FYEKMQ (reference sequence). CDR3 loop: CASSLGLAVDTQYF. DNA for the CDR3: TGTGCCAGCAGCCTCGGACTAGCTGTAGATACGCAGTATTTT.

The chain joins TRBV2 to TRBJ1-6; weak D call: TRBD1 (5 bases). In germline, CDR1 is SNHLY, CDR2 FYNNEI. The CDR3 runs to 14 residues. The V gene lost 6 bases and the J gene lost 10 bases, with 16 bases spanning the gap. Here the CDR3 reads CASSAGTVSSPLHF. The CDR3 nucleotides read TGTGCCAGCAGCGCCGGGACTGTGAGCTCACCCCTCCACTTT.

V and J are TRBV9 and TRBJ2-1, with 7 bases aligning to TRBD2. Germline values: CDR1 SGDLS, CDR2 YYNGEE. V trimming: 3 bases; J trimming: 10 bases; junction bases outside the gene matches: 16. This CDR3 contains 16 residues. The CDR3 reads CASSGDRDYTSAEQFF. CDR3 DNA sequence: TGTGCCAGCAGCGGAGACCGGGACTATACTTCGGCGGAGCAGTTCTTC.

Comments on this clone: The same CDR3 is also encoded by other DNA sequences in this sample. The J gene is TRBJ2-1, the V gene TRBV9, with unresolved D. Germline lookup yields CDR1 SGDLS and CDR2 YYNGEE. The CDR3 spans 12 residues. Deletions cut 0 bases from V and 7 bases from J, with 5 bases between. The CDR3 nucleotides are TGTGCCAGCAGCGTAGTGTCAAATGAGCAGTTCTTC. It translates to CASSVVSNEQFF.

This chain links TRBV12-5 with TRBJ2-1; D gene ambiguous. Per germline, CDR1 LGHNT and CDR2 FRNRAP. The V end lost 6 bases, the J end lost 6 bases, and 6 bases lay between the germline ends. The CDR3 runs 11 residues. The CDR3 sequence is CASGNGNEQFF. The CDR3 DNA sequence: TGTGCTAGTGGAAACGGCAATGAGCAGTTCTTC.

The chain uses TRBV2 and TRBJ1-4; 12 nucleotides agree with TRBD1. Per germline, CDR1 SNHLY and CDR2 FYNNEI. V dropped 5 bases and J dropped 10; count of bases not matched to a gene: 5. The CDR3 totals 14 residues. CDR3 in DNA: TGTGCCAGCAGTCCGGGACAGGGGGCGGGAAAACTGTTTTTT. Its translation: CASSPGQGAGKLFF.

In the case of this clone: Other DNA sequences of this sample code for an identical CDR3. CDR3 bases: TGTGCCAGTAGTATGGCAGGGGGAAACACTGAAGCTTTCTTT. This translates into CASSMAGGNTEAFF. The genes are TRBV19 and TRBJ1-1, with 7 bases fitting TRBD1. Looked up from germline, CDR1 is LNHDA and CDR2 is SQIVND (reference sequence). The CDR3 length is 14 residues. V lost 3 bases and J lost 2; bases outside the gene matches: 3. The full variable domain, rest sourced from reference TRBV19 and TRBJ1-1, is DGGITQSPKYLFRKEGQNVTLSCEQNLNHDAMYWYRQDPGQGLRLIYYSQIVNDFQKGDIAEGYSVSREKKESFPLTVTSAQKNPTAFYLCASSMAGGNTEAFFGQGTRLTVV.

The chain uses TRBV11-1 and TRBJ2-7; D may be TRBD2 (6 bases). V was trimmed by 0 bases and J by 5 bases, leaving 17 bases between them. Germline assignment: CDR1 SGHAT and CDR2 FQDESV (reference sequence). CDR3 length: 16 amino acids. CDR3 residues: CASSLARGREPDEQYF. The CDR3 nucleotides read TGTGCCAGCAGCTTAGCGCGGGGTCGGGAGCCCGACGAGCAGTACTTC.

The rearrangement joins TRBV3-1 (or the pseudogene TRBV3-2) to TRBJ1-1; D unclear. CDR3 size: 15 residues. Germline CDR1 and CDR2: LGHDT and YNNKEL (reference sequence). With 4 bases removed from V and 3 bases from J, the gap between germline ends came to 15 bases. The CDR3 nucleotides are TGTGCCAGCAGCCGAAGTGCGGTCCGGTACACTGAAGCTTTCTTT. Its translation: CASSRSAVRYTEAFF.

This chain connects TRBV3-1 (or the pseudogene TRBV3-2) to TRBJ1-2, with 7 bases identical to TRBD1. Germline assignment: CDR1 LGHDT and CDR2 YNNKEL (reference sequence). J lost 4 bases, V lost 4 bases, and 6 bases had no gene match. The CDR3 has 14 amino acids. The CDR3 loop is CASSRGQRGYGYTF. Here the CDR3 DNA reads TGTGCCAGCAGCCGGGGACAGAGGGGCTATGGCTACACCTTC.

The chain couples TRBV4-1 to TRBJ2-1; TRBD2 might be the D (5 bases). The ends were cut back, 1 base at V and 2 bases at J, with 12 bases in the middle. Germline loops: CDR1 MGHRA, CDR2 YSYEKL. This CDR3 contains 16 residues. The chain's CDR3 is CASSQGRALAYNEQFF. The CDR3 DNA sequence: TGCGCCAGCAGCCAAGGACGGGCACTAGCCTACAATGAGCAGTTCTTC.

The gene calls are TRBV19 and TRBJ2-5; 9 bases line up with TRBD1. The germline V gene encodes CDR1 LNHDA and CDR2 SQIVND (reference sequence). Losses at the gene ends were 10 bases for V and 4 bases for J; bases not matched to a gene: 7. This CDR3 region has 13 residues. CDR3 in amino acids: CATEDRGTETQYF. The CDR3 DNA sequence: TGTGCCACCGAGGACAGGGGAACAGAGACCCAGTACTTC.

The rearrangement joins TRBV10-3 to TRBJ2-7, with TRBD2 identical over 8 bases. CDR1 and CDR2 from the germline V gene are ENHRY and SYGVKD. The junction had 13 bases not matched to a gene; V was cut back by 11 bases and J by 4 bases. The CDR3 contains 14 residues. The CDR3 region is CAASAGGTAYEQYF. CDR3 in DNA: TGTGCCGCCAGCGCGGGGGGAACAGCTTACGAGCAGTACTTC.

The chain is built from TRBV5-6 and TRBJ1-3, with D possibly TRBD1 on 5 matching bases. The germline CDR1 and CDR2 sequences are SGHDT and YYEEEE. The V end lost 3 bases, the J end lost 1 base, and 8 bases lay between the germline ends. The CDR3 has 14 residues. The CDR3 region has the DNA TGTGCCAGCAGCTGGGGCTCGTCTGGAAACACCATATATTTT. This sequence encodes CASSWGSSGNTIYF.

The CDR3 loop is CASSMGPNYGYTF. The CDR3, as DNA: TGTGCCAGCAGCATGGGGCCTAACTATGGCTACACCTTC. The V call is TRBV7-6, the J call TRBJ1-2; TRBD1 might be the D (5 bases). Trimming cost V 5 bases and J 0 bases, with 7 bases left between them. CDR3 length equals 13 residues. Germline V lookup: CDR1 SGHVS, CDR2 FNYEAQ. Based on the CDR3 plus reference TRBV7-6 and TRBJ1-2, the full variable domain is GAGVSQSPRYKVTKRGQDVALRCDPISGHVSLYWYRQALGQGPEFLTYFNYEAQQDKSGLPNDRFSAERPEGSISTLTIQRTEQRDSAMYRCASSMGPNYGYTFGSGTRLTVV.

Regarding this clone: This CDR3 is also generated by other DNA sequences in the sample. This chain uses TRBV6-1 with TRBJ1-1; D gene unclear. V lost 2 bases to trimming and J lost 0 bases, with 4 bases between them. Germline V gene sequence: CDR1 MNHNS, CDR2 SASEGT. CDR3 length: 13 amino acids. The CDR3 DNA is TGTGCCAGCAGTGAACTAATGAACACTGAAGCTTTCTTT. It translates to CASSELMNTEAFF.